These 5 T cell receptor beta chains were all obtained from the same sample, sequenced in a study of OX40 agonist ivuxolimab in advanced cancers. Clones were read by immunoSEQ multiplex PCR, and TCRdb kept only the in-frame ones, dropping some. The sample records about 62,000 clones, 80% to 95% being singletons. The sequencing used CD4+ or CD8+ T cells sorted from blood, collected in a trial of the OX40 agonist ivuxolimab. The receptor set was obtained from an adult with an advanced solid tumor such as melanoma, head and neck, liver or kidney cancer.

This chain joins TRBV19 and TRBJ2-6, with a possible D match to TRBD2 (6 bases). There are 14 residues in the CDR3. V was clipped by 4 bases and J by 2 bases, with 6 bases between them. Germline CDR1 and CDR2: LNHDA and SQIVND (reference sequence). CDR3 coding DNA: TGTGCCAGTAGTAGCGGGGCTGGGGCCAACGTCCTGACTTTC. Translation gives CASSSGAGANVLTF.

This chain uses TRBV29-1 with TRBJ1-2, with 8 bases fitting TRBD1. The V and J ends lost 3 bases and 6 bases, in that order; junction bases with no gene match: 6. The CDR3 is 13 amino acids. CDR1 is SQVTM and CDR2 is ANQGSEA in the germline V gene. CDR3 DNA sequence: TGCAGCGTTGAGGACAGGGAGGTTGATGGCTACACCTTC. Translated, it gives CSVEDREVDGYTF.

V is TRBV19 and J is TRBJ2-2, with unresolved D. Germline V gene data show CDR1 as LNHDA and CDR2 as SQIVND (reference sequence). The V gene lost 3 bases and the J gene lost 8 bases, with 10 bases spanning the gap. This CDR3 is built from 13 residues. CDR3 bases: TGTGCCAGTAGTATTGTAAAGTGGGGGGAGCTGTTTTTT. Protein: CASSIVKWGELFF.

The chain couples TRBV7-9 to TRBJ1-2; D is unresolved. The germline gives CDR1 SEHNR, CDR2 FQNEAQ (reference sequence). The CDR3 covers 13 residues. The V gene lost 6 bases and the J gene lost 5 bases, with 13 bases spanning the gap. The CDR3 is CASRAEVGYGYTF. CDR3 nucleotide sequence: TGTGCCAGCAGAGCAGAGGTTGGATATGGCTACACCTTC.

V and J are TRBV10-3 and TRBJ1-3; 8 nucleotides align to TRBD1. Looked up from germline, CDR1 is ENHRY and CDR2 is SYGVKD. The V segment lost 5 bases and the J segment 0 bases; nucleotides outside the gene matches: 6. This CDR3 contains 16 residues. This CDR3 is CAISTGQGGSGNTIYF. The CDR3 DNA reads TGTGCCATCAGTACCGGACAGGGCGGCTCTGGAAACACCATATATTTT.